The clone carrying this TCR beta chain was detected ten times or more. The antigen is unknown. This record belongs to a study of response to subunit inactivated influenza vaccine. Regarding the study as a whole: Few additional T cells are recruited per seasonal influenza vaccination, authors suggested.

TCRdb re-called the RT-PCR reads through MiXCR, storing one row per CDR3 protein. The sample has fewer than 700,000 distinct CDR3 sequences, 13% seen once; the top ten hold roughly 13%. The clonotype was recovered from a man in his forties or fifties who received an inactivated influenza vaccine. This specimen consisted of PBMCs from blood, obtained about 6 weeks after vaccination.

The CDR3 DNA reads TGTGCCAGCAGCTTCCGGGATAATTCACCCCTCCACTTT. Residues: CASSFRDNSPLHF. This chain uses TRBV5-5 with TRBJ1-6; D uncertain. The CDR3 sequence is 13 residues long. CDR1 SGHKS and CDR2 YYEKEE come from the germline V gene (reference sequence). V dropped 2 bases and J dropped 5 bases, with 5 bases sitting between them.